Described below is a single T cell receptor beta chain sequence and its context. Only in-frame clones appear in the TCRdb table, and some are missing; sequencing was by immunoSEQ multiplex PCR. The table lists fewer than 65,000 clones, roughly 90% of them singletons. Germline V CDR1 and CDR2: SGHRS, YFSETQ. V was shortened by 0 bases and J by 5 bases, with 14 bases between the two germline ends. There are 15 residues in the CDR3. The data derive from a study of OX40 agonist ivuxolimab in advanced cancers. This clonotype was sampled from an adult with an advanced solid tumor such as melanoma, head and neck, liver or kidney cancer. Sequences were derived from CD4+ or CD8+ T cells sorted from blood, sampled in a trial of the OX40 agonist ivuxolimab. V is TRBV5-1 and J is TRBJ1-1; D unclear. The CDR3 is CASSLEGAGGTEAFF. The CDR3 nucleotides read TGCGCCAGCAGCTTGGAAGGCGCCGGTGGAACTGAAGCTTTCTTT.